Below, 18 T cell receptor beta chains from the same sample are listed, as sequenced in a study of tumor-infiltrating lymphocytes in primary liver carcinoma. Germline DNA was also extracted, and blood RNA was taken from unsorted whole blood. With 500 ng total RNA as template and a constant-region primer, TCR beta cDNA was made. Nested multiplex PCR, run for three rounds with slightly modified ARM-PCR, yielded TCR beta libraries. Both of the initial two PCR rounds ran for approximately 10 cycles and employed TRBV1-TRBV30 forward primers alongside a C-beta reverse primer. One entry per CDR3 protein, called by TCRdb with MiXCR from the multiplex PCR reads. Counted here are 150,000 to 200,000 distinct CDR3 sequences, 60% occurring once; the ten biggest clones make up 65% to 80%. The sequenced material came from peripheral blood. The receptors originated from a middle-aged man with primary liver carcinoma and hepatitis B virus infection.

This chain joins TRBV12-3 or TRBV12-4 and TRBJ2-7; either TRBD1 or TRBD2 may fit D (5 bases each). V was trimmed by 4 bases and J by 2 bases, leaving 9 bases between them. This CDR3 is built from 13 residues. The CDR3 nucleotides read TGTGCCAGCAGTTCGGGGCCTACCTACGAGCAGTACTTC. Protein: CASSSGPTYEQYF.

This clonotype was picked up a small number of times. This chain joins TRBV6-5 and TRBJ2-7; tentative D call: TRBD1 (7 bases). V gave up 7 bases and J gave up 3 bases, with 16 bases separating them. The CDR3 covers 14 residues. Germline V gene data show CDR1 as MNHEY and CDR2 as SVGAGI. For the CDR3, the DNA is TGTGCCAGCACCGCCCCGGGGGACAGCTACGAGCAGTACTTC. Translating it yields CASTAPGDSYEQYF.

In its sample, this clonotype was seen a few times. The chain is built from TRBV12-3 or TRBV12-4 and TRBJ2-6; D is unresolved. This CDR3 has 14 amino acids. Trimming removed 6 bases at V and 0 bases at J, with 6 bases between. The CDR3 bases are TGTGCCAGCAGAGGCGCCTCTGGGGCCAACGTCCTGACTTTC. As protein: CASRGASGANVLTF.

V and J are TRBV5-4 and TRBJ2-1; possible D gene TRBD2, 5 bases. Germline CDR1 reads SGHNT; CDR2 reads YYREEE (reference sequence). Trimming removed 1 base from V and 3 bases from J, with 14 bases in between. The CDR3 contains 16 residues. CDR3 sequence (DNA): TGTGCCAGCAGCTTGTGGGTCGGAACTAGCTACAATGAGCAGTTCTTC. Protein product: CASSLWVGTSYNEQFF.

The rearrangement uses TRBV11-2 and TRBJ2-7; D ambiguous. The CDR3 contains 14 residues. Per the germline V gene, CDR1 is SGHAT and CDR2 is FQNNGV. The CDR3 region has the DNA TGTGTCAGAAGTTTAACTGACACTGCCTACGAGCAGTACTTC. Amino acid sequence: CVRSLTDTAYEQYF. The whole variable domain, remainder taken from reference TRBV11-2 and TRBJ2-7, is EAGVAQSPRYKIIEKRQSVAFWCNPISGHATLYWYQQILGQGPKLLIQFQNNGVVDDSQLPKDRFSAERLKGVDSTLKIQPAKLEDSAVYLCVRSLTDTAYEQYFGPGTRLTVT.

This clonotype was seen only a few times. The chain carries TRBV7-8 and TRBJ2-3; weak D call: TRBD2 (5 bases). The CDR3 has 14 residues. Germline V gene data show CDR1 as SGHVS and CDR2 as FQNEAQ. V was cut by 1 base and J by 4 bases, with 9 bases left in between. The CDR3 reads CASSLVAGSDTQYF. DNA for the CDR3: TGTGCCAGCAGCTTAGTCGCGGGTTCAGATACGCAGTATTTT.

A note on this clonotype: A much more abundant neighbour one base away suggests this may be a read error. The rearrangement joins TRBV11-2 to TRBJ2-1; D is perhaps TRBD2 (6 bases). V lost 3 bases to trimming and J lost 6 bases, with 15 bases between them. The V gene's germline CDR1 is SGHAT and CDR2 FQNNGV. The CDR3 totals 15 residues. CDR3 bases: TGTGCCAGCAGCTTGGGGGGAGCTGGCCCCAATGAGCAGTTCTTC. It yields the protein CASSLGGAGPNEQFF.

In its sample, this clonotype was seen once. The germline gene is not matched at one end of the junction; a read error may be the cause. The chain is built from TRBV4-2 and TRBJ2-1; D remains ambiguous. This CDR3 is built from 14 residues. Germline V gives CDR1 LGHNA, CDR2 YNFKEQ. The CDR3 region has the DNA TGTGCCACCAGCCCCCGGGTCCTTTTGGATGAGCAGTTCTTC. It encodes CATSPRVLLDEQFF.

A note on this clonotype: Possible read error: a much larger clone is one base away. The chain couples TRBV11-2 to TRBJ1-1; a weak D match, TRBD1 (6 bases). With 11 bases removed from V and 4 bases from J, the gap between germline ends came to 17 bases. Germline V gives CDR1 SGHAT, CDR2 FQNNGV. CDR3 size: 13 residues. This CDR3 is CAARDGGGTEAFF. The DNA for the CDR3 is TGTGCCGCGAGGGACGGGGGCGGCACTGAAGCTTTCTTT.

The chain recombines TRBV12-3 or TRBV12-4 with TRBJ1-1, with D possibly TRBD1 on 5 matching bases. CDR3 size: 14 residues. The V end was cut by 7 bases, the J end by 4 bases, with 16 bases between. Here the CDR3 reads CASTRLQGATEAFF. Here the CDR3 DNA reads TGTGCCAGCACCCGCCTCCAGGGAGCCACTGAAGCTTTCTTT.

This clonotype was counted ten times or more. The gene calls are TRBV11-2 and TRBJ2-3; tentatively, D is TRBD1 or TRBD2 (5 bases each). The CDR3 covers 14 residues. The V and J ends lost 2 bases and 7 bases respectively, with 13 bases between them. Germline loops: CDR1 SGHAT, CDR2 FQNNGV. Here the CDR3 reads CASSLRDRSYTQYF. The CDR3 DNA is TGTGCCAGCAGCTTACGGGACCGCTCCTATACGCAGTATTTT.

This clonotype has a handful of counts. V gene TRBV6-6 combines with J gene TRBJ2-5; 7 bases line up with TRBD1. The germline V gene has CDR1 MNHNY and CDR2 SVGAGI (reference sequence). V gave up 8 bases and J gave up 0 bases; unmatched junction bases: 18. The CDR3 totals 18 residues. CDR3 region: CASGIQGSNDWNQETQYF. CDR3 DNA sequence: TGTGCCAGCGGGATACAGGGGAGTAATGACTGGAACCAAGAGACCCAGTACTTC.

This clonotype showed up many times. The V and J genes are TRBV6-6 and TRBJ1-1; D possibly corresponds to TRBD1 (5 bases). V lost 5 bases, J lost 4 bases, and 8 bases lay in between. Germline CDR1 is MNHNY and CDR2 is SVGAGI (reference sequence). The CDR3 consists of 12 residues. CDR3 DNA: TGTGCCAGCAGTCCCAGGGCCACTGAAGCTTTCTTT. Translation: CASSPRATEAFF.

This chain connects TRBV7-9 to TRBJ2-4, with D tentatively TRBD1 (6 bases). Trimming pared 2 bases from V and 3 bases from J, leaving 11 bases between. Germline lookup yields CDR1 SEHNR and CDR2 FQNEAQ (reference sequence). There are 15 residues in the CDR3. The CDR3 bases are TGTGCCAGCAGCTTAATAATAGGGGGCAAAAACATTCAGTACTTC. Translation: CASSLIIGGKNIQYF.

There are many counts of this clonotype. The rearrangement joins TRBV11-2 to TRBJ2-1, with a tentative D call TRBD1 (5 bases). This CDR3 contains 13 residues. Trimming left V 3 bases short and J 4 bases short, with 7 bases between. The germline CDR1 and CDR2 sequences are SGHAT and FQNNGV. The CDR3 DNA is TGTGCCAGCAGCTTGGGGCAGTACAATGAGCAGTTCTTC. Its protein is CASSLGQYNEQFF. Based on the CDR3 plus reference TRBV11-2 and TRBJ2-1, the full variable domain is EAGVAQSPRYKIIEKRQSVAFWCNPISGHATLYWYQQILGQGPKLLIQFQNNGVVDDSQLPKDRFSAERLKGVDSTLKIQPAKLEDSAVYLCASSLGQYNEQFFGPGTRLTVL.

This clonotype was seen more than once but under ten times. The CDR3 DNA reads as TGTGCCAGCAGCGTATGGACTGGATCCTACGAGCAGTACTTC. Translation gives CASSVWTGSYEQYF. The V gene is TRBV5-5, the J gene TRBJ2-7; tentative D call: TRBD2 (5 bases). The CDR3 is 14 residues long. Germline V lookup: CDR1 SGHKS, CDR2 YYEKEE (reference sequence). The germline V and J ends were trimmed by 4 bases and 1 base, with 12 bases remaining between them.

This clonotype was counted between two and nine times. The chain uses TRBV6-1 and TRBJ1-3; D ambiguous. Germline CDR1 and CDR2: MNHNS and SASEGT. Trimming took 2 bases from V and 4 from J, leaving 9 bases between them. The CDR3 spans 14 residues. CDR3 sequence reads: CASSERTVGNTIYF. CDR3 in DNA: TGTGCCAGCAGTGAAAGGACGGTCGGAAACACCATATATTTT.

This clonotype was detected a few times. The chain has TRBV6-6 and TRBJ2-1, with a possible D match to TRBD2 (5 bases). Germline V gives CDR1 MNHNY, CDR2 SVGAGI (reference sequence). The ends were cut back, 0 bases at V and 3 bases at J, with 6 bases in the middle. This CDR3 comprises 14 residues. CDR3: CASSYSRDYNEQFF. In DNA, the CDR3 is TGTGCCAGCAGTTACTCGAGGGACTACAATGAGCAGTTCTTC.